This T cell receptor (beta chain) derives from a study of Ad26.COV2.S vaccination and SARS-CoV-2 variants. Turning to the study itself: Participant was drawn from the COV1001 Ad26.COV2.S trial arm. Ad26.COV2.S given intramuscularly, once or twice 56 days apart. Study-wide results and caveats: Quantification of TCR breadth and depth may have yielded underestimates of total T cell responses.

Treatment described: around 19 received Ad26.COV2.S at low or high dose, single or two shots; about 5 received placebo; per-sample allocation not given. Samples analyzed were those drawn on day 63 after the first vaccine or placebo injection. This CDR3 contains 15 residues. Germline V lookup: CDR1 MRHNA, CDR2 SNTAGT. The V segment lost 6 bases and the J segment 2 bases; nucleotides outside the gene matches: 8. Concerning this clone itself: The antigen is unknown.

Sequencing was performed with immunoSEQ multiplex PCR; in TCRdb, only in-frame clones are kept and a portion is missing. The sample has roughly 350,000 clones; about nine tenths are singletons. The chain has TRBV6-4 and TRBJ2-7; 9 nucleotides line up with TRBD2. The clonotype comes from a person between 18 and 59 years old who received the Ad26.COV2.S COVID-19 vaccine or a placebo. This specimen consisted of peripheral blood, obtained in a trial of Ad26.COV2.S vaccine versus placebo. CDR3 amino acids: CASRAVAGATYEQYF. CDR3 bases: TGTGCCAGCAGAGCGGTAGCGGGGGCTACCTACGAGCAGTACTTC.